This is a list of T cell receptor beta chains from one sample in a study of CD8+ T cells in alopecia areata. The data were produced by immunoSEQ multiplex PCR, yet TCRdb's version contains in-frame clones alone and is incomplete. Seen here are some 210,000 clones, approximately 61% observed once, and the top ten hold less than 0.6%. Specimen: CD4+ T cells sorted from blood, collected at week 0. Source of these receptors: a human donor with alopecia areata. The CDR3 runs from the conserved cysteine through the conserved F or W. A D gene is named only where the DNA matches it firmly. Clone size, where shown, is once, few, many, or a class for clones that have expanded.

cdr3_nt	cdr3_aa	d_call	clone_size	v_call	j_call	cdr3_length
TGCGCCAGCAGCTTTAGCAGCGGGGGGCACAATGAGCAGTTCTTC	CASSFSSGGHNEQFF	TRBD2	few	TRBV5-1	TRBJ2-1	15
TGTGCCTGGAGTGTAGGAGCAATTAATCAGCCCCAGCATTTT	CAWSVGAINQPQHF	.	.	TRBV30	TRBJ1-5	14
TGTGCCTGGAGTGAGGGGACTAGCGGGAGTAATGAGCAGTTCTTC	CAWSEGTSGSNEQFF	TRBD2	.	TRBV30	TRBJ2-1	15
TGTGCCAGCAGTTATAGGGGAGCTGGGGCCAACGTCCTGACTTTC	CASSYRGAGANVLTF	.	.	TRBV6-7	TRBJ2-6	15
TGTGCCAGCAGCTCGCTAGGACCCTACGAGCAGTACTTC	CASSSLGPYEQYF	.	.	TRBV5-4	TRBJ2-7	13
TGTGCCAGCAGTGAGTTAACAGGCGGGAAGACCCAGTACTTC	CASSELTGGKTQYF	.	.	TRBV2	TRBJ2-5	14
TGTGCCAGCAGTGAATATGGGGCGCTGAACACTGAAGCTTTCTTT	CASSEYGALNTEAFF	.	.	TRBV25-1	TRBJ1-1	15
TGCGCCAGCAGCTTGGTGCCTAGCGGAGCGAGGATGGAGACCCAGTACTTC	CASSLVPSGARMETQYF	TRBD2	.	TRBV5-1	TRBJ2-5	17
TGCGCCAGCAGCCAACCCGGGACAGGGAGGGAATGGTACTTC	CASSQPGTGREWYF	TRBD1	.	TRBV4-1	TRBJ2-4	14
TGTGCCTGGAGTCCCCGGGACTATGGCTACACCTTC	CAWSPRDYGYTF	.	.	TRBV30	TRBJ1-2	12